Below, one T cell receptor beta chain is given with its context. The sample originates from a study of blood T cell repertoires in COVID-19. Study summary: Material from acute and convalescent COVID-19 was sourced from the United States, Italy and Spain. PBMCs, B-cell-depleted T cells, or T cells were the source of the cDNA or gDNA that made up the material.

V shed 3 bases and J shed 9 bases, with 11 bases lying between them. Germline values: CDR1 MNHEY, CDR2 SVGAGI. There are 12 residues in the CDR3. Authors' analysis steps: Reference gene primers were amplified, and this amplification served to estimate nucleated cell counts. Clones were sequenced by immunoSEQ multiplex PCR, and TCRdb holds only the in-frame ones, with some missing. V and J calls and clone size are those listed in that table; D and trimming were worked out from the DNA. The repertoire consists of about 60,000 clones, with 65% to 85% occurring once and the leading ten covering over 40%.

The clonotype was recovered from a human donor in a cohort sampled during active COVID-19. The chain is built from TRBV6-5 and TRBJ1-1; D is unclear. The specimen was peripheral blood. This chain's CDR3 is CASSYRAEKAFF. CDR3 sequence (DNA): TGTGCCAGCAGTTATCGAGCCGAGAAAGCTTTCTTT.